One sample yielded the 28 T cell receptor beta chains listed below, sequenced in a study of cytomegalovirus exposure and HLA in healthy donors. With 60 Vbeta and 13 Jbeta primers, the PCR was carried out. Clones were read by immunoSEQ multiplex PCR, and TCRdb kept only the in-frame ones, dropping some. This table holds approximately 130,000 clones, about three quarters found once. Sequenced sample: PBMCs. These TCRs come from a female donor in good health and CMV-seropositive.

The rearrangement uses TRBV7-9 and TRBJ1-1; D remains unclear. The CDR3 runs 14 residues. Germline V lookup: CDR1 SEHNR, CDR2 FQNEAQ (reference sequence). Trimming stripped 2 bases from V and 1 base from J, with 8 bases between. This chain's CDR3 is CASSLNYGNTEAFF. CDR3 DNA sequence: TGTGCCAGCAGCTTAAATTACGGGAACACTGAAGCTTTCTTT. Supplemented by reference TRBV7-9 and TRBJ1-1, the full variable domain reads DTGVSQNPRHKITKRGQNVTFRCDPISEHNRLYWYRQTLGQGPEFLTYFQNEAQLEKSRLLSDRFSAERPKGSFSTLEIQRTEQGDSAMYLCASSLNYGNTEAFFGQGTRLTVV.

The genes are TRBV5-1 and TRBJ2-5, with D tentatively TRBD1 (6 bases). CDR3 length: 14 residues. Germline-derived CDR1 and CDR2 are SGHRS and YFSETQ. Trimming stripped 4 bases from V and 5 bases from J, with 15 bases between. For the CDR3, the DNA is TGCGCCAGCAGCCTTAGACAGGCAGGGGAGACCCAGTACTTC. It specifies CASSLRQAGETQYF.

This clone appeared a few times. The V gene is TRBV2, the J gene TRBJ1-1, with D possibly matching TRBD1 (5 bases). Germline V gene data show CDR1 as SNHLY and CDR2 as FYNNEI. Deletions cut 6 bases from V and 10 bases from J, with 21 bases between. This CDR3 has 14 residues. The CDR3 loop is CASRRDRTTGGAFF. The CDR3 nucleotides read TGTGCCAGCAGGAGGGACCGAACGACGGGGGGAGCTTTCTTT. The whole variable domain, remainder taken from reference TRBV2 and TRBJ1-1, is EPEVTQTPSHQVTQMGQEVILRCVPISNHLYFYWYRQILGQKVEFLVSFYNNEISEKSEIFDDQFSVERPDGSNFTLKIRSTKLEDSAMYFCASRRDRTTGGAFFGQGTRLTVV.

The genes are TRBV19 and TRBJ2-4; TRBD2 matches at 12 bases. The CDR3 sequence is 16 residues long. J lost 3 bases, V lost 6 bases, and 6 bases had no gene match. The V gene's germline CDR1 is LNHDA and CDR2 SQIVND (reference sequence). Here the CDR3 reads CASSELAGGNKNIQYF. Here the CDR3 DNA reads TGTGCCAGTAGCGAACTAGCGGGAGGAAACAAAAACATTCAGTACTTC.

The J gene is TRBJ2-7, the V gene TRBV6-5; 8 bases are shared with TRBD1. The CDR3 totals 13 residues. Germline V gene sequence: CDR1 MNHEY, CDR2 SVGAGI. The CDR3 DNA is TGTGCTACAACCGACAGGGGCTCCTACGAGCAGTACTTC. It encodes CATTDRGSYEQYF.

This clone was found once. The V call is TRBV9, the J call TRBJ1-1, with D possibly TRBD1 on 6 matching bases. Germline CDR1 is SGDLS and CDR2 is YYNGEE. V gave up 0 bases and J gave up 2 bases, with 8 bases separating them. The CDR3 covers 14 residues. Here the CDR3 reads CASSVVDRNTEAFF. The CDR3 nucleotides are TGTGCCAGCAGCGTAGTGGACAGAAACACTGAAGCTTTCTTT.

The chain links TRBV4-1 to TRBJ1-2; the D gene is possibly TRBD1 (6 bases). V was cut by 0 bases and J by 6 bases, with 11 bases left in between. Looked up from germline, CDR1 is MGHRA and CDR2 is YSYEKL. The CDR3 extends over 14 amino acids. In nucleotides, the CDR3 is TGCGCCAGCAGCCAAGATAGGGGGAGCAATGGCTACACCTTC. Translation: CASSQDRGSNGYTF.

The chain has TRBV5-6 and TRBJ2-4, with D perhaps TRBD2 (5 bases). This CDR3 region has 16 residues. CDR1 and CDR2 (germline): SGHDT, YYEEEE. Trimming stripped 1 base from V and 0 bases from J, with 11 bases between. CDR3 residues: CASSLTAELAKNIQYF. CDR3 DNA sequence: TGTGCCAGCAGCTTGACAGCGGAGCTAGCCAAAAACATTCAGTACTTC.

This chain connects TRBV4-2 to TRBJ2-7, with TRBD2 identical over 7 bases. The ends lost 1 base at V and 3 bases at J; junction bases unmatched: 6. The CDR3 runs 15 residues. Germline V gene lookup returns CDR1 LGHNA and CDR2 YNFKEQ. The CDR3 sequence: CASSQVGGSSYEQYF. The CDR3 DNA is TGTGCCAGCAGCCAAGTGGGAGGGTCCAGCTACGAGCAGTACTTC.

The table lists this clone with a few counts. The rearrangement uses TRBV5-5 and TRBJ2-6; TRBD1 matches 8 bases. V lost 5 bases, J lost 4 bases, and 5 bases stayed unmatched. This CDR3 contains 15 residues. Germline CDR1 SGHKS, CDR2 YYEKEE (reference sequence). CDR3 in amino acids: CASRTGVSGANVLTF. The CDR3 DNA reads TGTGCCAGCAGGACAGGGGTTTCCGGGGCCAACGTCCTGACTTTC.

This chain's CDR3 is CASSFDRGTEAFF. In DNA form, the CDR3 reads TGTGCCAGCAGCTTCGACAGGGGTACTGAAGCTTTCTTT. The V gene is TRBV7-3, the J gene TRBJ1-1, with 8 bases identical to TRBD1. From germline, CDR1 is SGHTA and CDR2 FQGTGA. This CDR3 has 13 residues. Trimming cost V 3 bases and J 5 bases; bases outside gene matches: 2.

The CDR3 spells CASSQGQAGNIQYF. The CDR3 bases are TGTGCCAGCAGCCAAGGACAGGCTGGAAACATTCAGTACTTC. The V and J genes are TRBV5-4 and TRBJ2-4, with 7 nucleotides matching TRBD1. Germline CDR1 is SGHNT and CDR2 is YYREEE (reference sequence). The CDR3 has 14 amino acids. Trimming at V came to 4 bases and at J to 6 bases, leaving 7 bases not matched to a gene.

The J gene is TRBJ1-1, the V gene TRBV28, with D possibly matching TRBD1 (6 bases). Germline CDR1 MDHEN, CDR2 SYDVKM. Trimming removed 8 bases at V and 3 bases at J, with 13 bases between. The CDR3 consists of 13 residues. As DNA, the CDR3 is TGTGCCAGCGGTATCACAGGGCACACTGAAGCTTTCTTT. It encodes CASGITGHTEAFF. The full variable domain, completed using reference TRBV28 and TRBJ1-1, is DVKVTQSSRYLVKRTGEKVFLECVQDMDHENMFWYRQDPGLGLRLIYFSYDVKMKEKGDIPEGYSVSREKKERFSLILESASTNQTSMYLCASGITGHTEAFFGQGTRLTVV.

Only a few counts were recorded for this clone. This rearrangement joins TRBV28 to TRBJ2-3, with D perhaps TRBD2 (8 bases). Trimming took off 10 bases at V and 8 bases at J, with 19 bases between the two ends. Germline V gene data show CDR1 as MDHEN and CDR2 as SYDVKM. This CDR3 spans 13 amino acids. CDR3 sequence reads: CATSGGGRGTQYF. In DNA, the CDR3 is TGTGCCACCTCGGGAGGGGGCAGGGGTACGCAGTATTTT.

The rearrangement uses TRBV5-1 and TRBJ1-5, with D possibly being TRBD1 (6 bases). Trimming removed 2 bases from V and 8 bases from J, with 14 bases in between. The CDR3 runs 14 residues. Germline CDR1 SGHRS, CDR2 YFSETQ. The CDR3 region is CASSFPGARKPQHF. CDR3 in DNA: TGCGCCAGCAGCTTTCCAGGGGCGAGAAAGCCCCAGCATTTT.

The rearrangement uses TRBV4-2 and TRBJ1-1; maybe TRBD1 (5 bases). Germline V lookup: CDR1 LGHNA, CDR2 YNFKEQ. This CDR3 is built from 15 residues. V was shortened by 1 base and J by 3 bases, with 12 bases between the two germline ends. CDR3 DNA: TGTGCCAGCAGCCAAGGGGATGGGGGGGACACTGAAGCTTTCTTT. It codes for CASSQGDGGDTEAFF.

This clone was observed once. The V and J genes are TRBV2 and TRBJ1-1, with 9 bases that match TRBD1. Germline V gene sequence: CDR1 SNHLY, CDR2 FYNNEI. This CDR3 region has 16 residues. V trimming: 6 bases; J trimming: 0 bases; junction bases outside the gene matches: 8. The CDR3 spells CASSRARTGVNTEAFF. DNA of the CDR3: TGTGCCAGCAGCCGCGCTAGGACAGGGGTGAACACTGAAGCTTTCTTT.

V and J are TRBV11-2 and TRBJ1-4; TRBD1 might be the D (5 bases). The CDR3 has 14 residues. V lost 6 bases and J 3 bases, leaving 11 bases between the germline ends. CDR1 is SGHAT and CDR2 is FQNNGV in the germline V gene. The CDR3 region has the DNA TGTGCCAGCAGACCATCAGGGCCTAATGAAAAACTGTTTTTT. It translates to CASRPSGPNEKLFF.

CDR3 sequence: CASRQRQGYTEAFF. In nucleotides, the CDR3 is TGCGCCAGCAGGCAAAGACAGGGGTACACTGAAGCTTTCTTT. The chain recombines TRBV10-2 with TRBJ1-1; 8 nucleotides line up with TRBD1. The CDR3 is made up of 14 amino acids. V shed 6 bases, J shed 3 bases, and the junction held 6 bases outside the gene matches. Germline-derived CDR1 and CDR2 are WSHSY and SAAADI.

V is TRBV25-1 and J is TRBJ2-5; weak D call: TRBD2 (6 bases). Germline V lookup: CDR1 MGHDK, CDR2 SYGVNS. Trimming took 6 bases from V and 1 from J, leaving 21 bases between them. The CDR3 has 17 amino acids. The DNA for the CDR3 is TGTGCCAGCAGCGACAGTTTTAACGGGAGCAGCCAAGAGACCCAGTACTTC. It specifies CASSDSFNGSSQETQYF. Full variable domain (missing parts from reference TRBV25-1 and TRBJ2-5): EADIYQTPRYLVIGTGKKITLECSQTMGHDKMYWYQQDPGMELHLIHYSYGVNSTEKGDLSSESTVSRIRTEHFPLTLESARPSHTSQYLCASSDSFNGSSQETQYFGPGTRLLVL.

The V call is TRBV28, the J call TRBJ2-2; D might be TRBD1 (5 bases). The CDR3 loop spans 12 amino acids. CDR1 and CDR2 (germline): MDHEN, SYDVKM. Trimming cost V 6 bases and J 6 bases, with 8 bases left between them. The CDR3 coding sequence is TGTGCCAGCAGCCTACAGGCCGGGGAGCTGTTTTTT. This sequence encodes CASSLQAGELFF.

CDR3 sequence: CASSLGQGFEKLFF. The CDR3 DNA sequence: TGTGCCAGCAGCTTGGGACAGGGTTTTGAAAAACTGTTTTTT. The J gene is TRBJ1-4, the V gene TRBV5-6; the match to TRBD1 covers 7 bases. V lost 0 bases, J lost 7 bases, and 3 bases stayed unmatched. Germline assignment: CDR1 SGHDT and CDR2 YYEEEE. The CDR3 is made up of 14 amino acids.

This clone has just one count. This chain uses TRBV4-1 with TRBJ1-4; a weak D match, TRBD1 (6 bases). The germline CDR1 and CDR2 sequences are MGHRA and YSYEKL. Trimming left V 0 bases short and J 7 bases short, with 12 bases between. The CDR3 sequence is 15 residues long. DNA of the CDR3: TGCGCCAGCAGCCAAGATCTCAGGGGCGGTGAAAAACTGTTTTTT. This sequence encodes CASSQDLRGGEKLFF.

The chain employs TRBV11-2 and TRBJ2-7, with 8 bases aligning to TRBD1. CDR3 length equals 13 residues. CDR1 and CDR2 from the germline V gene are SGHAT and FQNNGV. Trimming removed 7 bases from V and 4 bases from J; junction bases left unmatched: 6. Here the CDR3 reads CASKTTGAYEQYF. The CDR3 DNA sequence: TGTGCCAGCAAAACGACAGGGGCGTACGAGCAGTACTTC.

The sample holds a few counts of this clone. CDR3 in amino acids: CASSSEGFTDTQYF. The CDR3 region has the DNA TGCGCCAGCAGCTCGGAGGGGTTCACAGATACGCAGTATTTT. The chain couples TRBV5-1 to TRBJ2-3, with D possibly matching TRBD2 (6 bases). The CDR3 contains 14 residues. CDR1 SGHRS and CDR2 YFSETQ come from the germline V gene. Trimming took 3 bases from V and 2 from J, leaving 10 bases between them.

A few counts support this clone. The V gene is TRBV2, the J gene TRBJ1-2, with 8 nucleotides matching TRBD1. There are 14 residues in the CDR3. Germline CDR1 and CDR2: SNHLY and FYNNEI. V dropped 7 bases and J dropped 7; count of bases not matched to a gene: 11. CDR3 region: CASKRARGQVGYTF. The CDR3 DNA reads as TGTGCCAGCAAAAGGGCCAGGGGGCAAGTTGGCTACACCTTC.

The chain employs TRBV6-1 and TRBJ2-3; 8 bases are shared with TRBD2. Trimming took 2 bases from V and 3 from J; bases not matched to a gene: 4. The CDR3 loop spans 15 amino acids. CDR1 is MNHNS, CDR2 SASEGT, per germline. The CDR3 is CASSEIAGKTDTQYF. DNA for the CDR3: TGTGCCAGCAGTGAAATAGCGGGGAAAACAGATACGCAGTATTTT.

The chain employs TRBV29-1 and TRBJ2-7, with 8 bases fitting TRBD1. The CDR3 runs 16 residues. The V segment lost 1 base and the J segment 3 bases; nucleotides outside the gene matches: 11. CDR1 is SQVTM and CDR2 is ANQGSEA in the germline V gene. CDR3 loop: CSVEGVMGTGSYEQYF. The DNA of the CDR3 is TGCAGCGTTGAAGGGGTGATGGGGACAGGTAGCTACGAGCAGTACTTC.